This T cell receptor (beta chain) was sequenced during a study of OX40 agonist ivuxolimab in advanced cancers. About the research overall: Dose-escalation subjects each had hepatocellular carcinoma, melanoma, renal cell or head and neck cancer. Partial responses occurred in three patients (one hepatocellular carcinoma, two cutaneous melanoma). Points from the study as a whole: Average numbers of expanded clones were greater in CD8+ T cells than in CD4+.

Patients had blood sampled at baseline and again on cycle 4 day 1 and cycle 7 day 1. With respect to this clone: The target antigen is unknown.

The repertoire was sequenced with immunoSEQ multiplex PCR; TCRdb's copy has only in-frame clones and lacks some. The sample lists around 6,100 clones; under 80% were seen once. Germline loops: CDR1 MNHEY, CDR2 SMNVEV (reference sequence). V shed 10 bases and J 0 bases; nucleotides not matched to a gene: 6. CDR3 length: 14 amino acids. Sequencing used CD4+ or CD8+ T cells sorted from blood, obtained in a trial of the OX40 agonist ivuxolimab. This receptor was taken from an adult with an advanced solid tumor such as melanoma, head and neck, liver or kidney cancer. The chain employs TRBV27 and TRBJ2-1, with 7 positions matching TRBD1. In nucleotides, the CDR3 is TGTGCCACCGAGGACAGGAGCTCCTACAATGAGCAGTTCTTC. Protein: CATEDRSSYNEQFF.